Following are 29 T cell receptor beta chains from one sample sequenced in a study of shared clonotypes between healthy human individuals. Libraries were prepared by immunoSEQ multiplex PCR; TCRdb keeps only in-frame clonotypes and omits some of them. Here the sample spans hundreds of thousands of clones, around 97% being singletons. Sequenced material: naive CD4+ T cells sorted from blood. Subset in this sample: CD45RA+ positively selected. These receptors all come from a woman aged 25 to 39 in good health.

In its sample, this clone was seen once. The chain combines TRBV27 with TRBJ2-5; D is unclear. The germline CDR1 and CDR2 sequences are MNHEY and SMNVEV (reference sequence). The CDR3 has 14 residues. V was pared by 1 base and J by 5 bases, with 11 bases between. The DNA of the CDR3 is TGTGCCAGCAGTTTATTCCCGATCGATGAGACCCAGTACTTC. Residues: CASSLFPIDETQYF.

The V gene is TRBV4-1, the J gene TRBJ1-2, with D tentatively TRBD1 (5 bases). The germline CDR1 and CDR2 sequences are MGHRA and YSYEKL. This CDR3 is built from 15 residues. V was shortened by 1 base and J by 3 bases, with 12 bases between the two germline ends. The CDR3 spells CASSQASGGDYGYTF. Written as DNA, the CDR3 is TGCGCCAGCAGCCAAGCTTCGGGAGGGGACTATGGCTACACCTTC.

The V call is TRBV4-1, the J call TRBJ2-2; the match to TRBD2 covers 7 bases. Germline lookup yields CDR1 MGHRA and CDR2 YSYEKL. The CDR3 runs to 18 residues. The V segment lost 2 bases and the J segment 4 bases; nucleotides outside the gene matches: 13. CDR3 region: CASSQHPWAGEVTGELFF. The CDR3 bases are TGCGCCAGCAGCCAACACCCGTGGGCGGGAGAGGTCACCGGGGAGCTGTTTTTT.

The rearrangement uses TRBV9 and TRBJ2-1, with D possibly being TRBD2 (5 bases). CDR1 is SGDLS, CDR2 YYNGEE, per germline. Trimming took 2 bases from V and 8 from J, leaving 11 bases between them. The CDR3 has 13 residues. CDR3 DNA sequence: TGTGCCAGCAGCGTGGATAGCGCGTATGAGCAGTTCTTC. Protein: CASSVDSAYEQFF.

The V call is TRBV11-2, the J call TRBJ2-5; D is perhaps TRBD2 (6 bases). Germline CDR1 reads SGHAT; CDR2 reads FQNNGV. The germline V and J ends were trimmed by 8 bases and 7 bases, with 23 bases remaining between them. The length of the CDR3 is 15 residues. The CDR3 DNA reads as TGTGCCAGCGGGGTAGGGACTCCATCCACAGGGACCCAGTACTTC. It is translated as CASGVGTPSTGTQYF.

CDR3 region: CASSLVWGSDEKLFF. CDR3 coding DNA: TGTGCCAGCAGTTTAGTGTGGGGGTCCGATGAAAAACTGTTTTTT. The gene calls are TRBV28 and TRBJ1-4; the D gene is possibly TRBD1 (5 bases). Looked up from germline, CDR1 is MDHEN and CDR2 is SYDVKM. The CDR3 is made up of 15 amino acids. The V end was cut by 2 bases, the J end by 6 bases, with 13 bases between.

In DNA form, the CDR3 reads TGTGCCACCAGTAGGGACAGGAACACTGAAGCTTTCTTT. Protein: CATSRDRNTEAFF. This chain links TRBV15 with TRBJ1-1; 7 bases agree with TRBD1. In germline, CDR1 is LNHNV, CDR2 YYDKDF (reference sequence). With 6 bases clipped from V and 1 base from J, the junction kept 2 bases outside the gene matches. The CDR3 extends over 13 amino acids.

DNA for the CDR3: TGTGCCAGCAGCTTGGCCGAATGGGGGACTGAAGCTTTCTTT. Amino acids: CASSLAEWGTEAFF. V gene TRBV5-5 combines with J gene TRBJ1-1; a possible D gene is TRBD1 (5 bases). CDR3 length equals 14 residues. Trimming stripped 0 bases from V and 5 bases from J, with 11 bases between. CDR1 SGHKS and CDR2 YYEKEE come from the germline V gene (reference sequence).

This sequence joins TRBV10-1 and TRBJ1-2; 9 bases align to TRBD1. Germline CDR1 reads WNHNN; CDR2 reads SYGVQD (reference sequence). V shed 6 bases, J shed 2 bases, and the junction held 1 base outside the gene matches. This CDR3 has 13 amino acids. The CDR3 is CASRGTGNYGYTF. The CDR3 DNA reads TGCGCCAGCAGAGGGACAGGGAACTATGGCTACACCTTC.

The V gene is TRBV5-1, the J gene TRBJ2-1, with D perhaps matching TRBD1 or TRBD2 (5 bases each). The V end was cut by 4 bases, the J end by 8 bases, with 19 bases between. CDR3 length: 15 residues. The V gene's germline CDR1 is SGHRS and CDR2 YFSETQ. CDR3 sequence (DNA): TGCGCCAGCAGCCATGGGACCACTCCTCTGGATGAGCAGTTCTTC. This codes for CASSHGTTPLDEQFF.

The V and J genes are TRBV30 and TRBJ1-1, with D maybe TRBD1 (6 bases). CDR1 and CDR2 from the germline V gene are GTSNPN and SVGIG (reference sequence). The V end was cut by 4 bases, the J end by 11 bases, with 14 bases between. This CDR3 has 11 amino acids. The CDR3: CAWNRVDPAFF. CDR3 sequence (DNA): TGTGCCTGGAACAGGGTGGACCCGGCTTTCTTT.

The CDR3 region is CASSYVPGGHEQYF. In nucleotides, the CDR3 is TGTGCCAGCAGTTACGTGCCGGGAGGTCACGAGCAGTACTTC. The chain carries TRBV6-5 and TRBJ2-5; 7 positions agree with TRBD2. The end of the DNA aligns better with TRBJ2-7, so the J call may be wrong. Germline V gene lookup returns CDR1 MNHEY and CDR2 SVGAGI. The CDR3 runs to 14 residues.

This rearrangement joins TRBV2 to TRBJ1-4; possibly TRBD1 for D (6 bases). V shed 8 bases and J shed 4 bases, with 14 bases lying between them. Germline loops: CDR1 SNHLY, CDR2 FYNNEI. This CDR3 has 14 residues. The CDR3 is CASVPDRINEKLFF. CDR3 DNA sequence: TGTGCCAGCGTCCCAGACAGGATTAATGAAAAACTGTTTTTT.

The chain uses TRBV2 and TRBJ1-3, with D perhaps matching TRBD1 (6 bases). V lost 3 bases and J lost 0, with 12 bases in between. CDR1 SNHLY and CDR2 FYNNEI come from the germline V gene. This CDR3 is 16 amino acids long. CDR3 sequence (DNA): TGTGCCAGCAGTGACTTTGGACAGTACTCTGGAAACACCATATATTTT. This gives the protein CASSDFGQYSGNTIYF. The whole variable domain, remainder taken from reference TRBV2 and TRBJ1-3, is EPEVTQTPSHQVTQMGQEVILRCVPISNHLYFYWYRQILGQKVEFLVSFYNNEISEKSEIFDDQFSVERPDGSNFTLKIRSTKLEDSAMYFCASSDFGQYSGNTIYFGEGSWLTVV.

The chain has TRBV4-1 and TRBJ2-3, with D hard to call. Germline CDR1 MGHRA, CDR2 YSYEKL. There are 13 residues in the CDR3. Trimming stripped 0 bases from V and 6 bases from J, with 7 bases between. CDR3 residues: CASSQDQGDTQYF. Here the CDR3 DNA reads TGCGCCAGCAGCCAAGATCAAGGGGATACGCAGTATTTT.

The chain employs TRBV9 and TRBJ2-7; tentative D call: TRBD2 (6 bases). CDR1 and CDR2 from the germline V gene are SGDLS and YYNGEE. The V gene lost 0 bases and the J gene lost 0 bases, with 10 bases spanning the gap. The CDR3 is made up of 15 amino acids. The CDR3 DNA sequence: TGTGCCAGCAGCGTAGAGGACGGGAGCTCCTACGAGCAGTACTTC. Protein product: CASSVEDGSSYEQYF.

V gene TRBV5-4 combines with J gene TRBJ2-5, with D perhaps given as TRBD1 or TRBD2 (5 bases each). V was pared by 4 bases and J by 5 bases, with 18 bases between. This CDR3 is built from 15 residues. Germline V gene lookup returns CDR1 SGHNT and CDR2 YYREEE (reference sequence). The CDR3: CASSPRDPGEETQYF. The CDR3 bases are TGTGCCAGCAGCCCCCGGGACCCCGGGGAGGAGACCCAGTACTTC.

The rearrangement joins TRBV4-2 to TRBJ1-5, with TRBD1 identical over 9 bases. The V and J ends lost 5 bases and 3 bases, in that order; junction bases with no gene match: 5. The CDR3 length is 15 residues. The germline V gene has CDR1 LGHNA and CDR2 YNFKEQ. The CDR3: CASSTDRGLNQPQHF. Here the CDR3 DNA reads TGTGCCAGCAGCACGGACAGGGGACTCAATCAGCCCCAGCATTTT.

The chain joins TRBV2 to TRBJ2-5; 7 nucleotides line up with TRBD2. CDR1 and CDR2 from the germline V gene are SNHLY and FYNNEI. The junction had 5 bases not matched to a gene; V was cut back by 10 bases and J by 3 bases. The CDR3 extends over 12 amino acids. Here the CDR3 DNA reads TGTGCCACCCGACGGGAGGAAGAGACCCAGTACTTC. Translation: CATRREEETQYF.

The CDR3 loop is CSTRPTRETQYF. CDR3 DNA: TGCAGCACCAGACCGACGCGGGAGACCCAGTACTTC. The rearrangement uses TRBV29-1 and TRBJ2-5; D unclear. The CDR3 runs 12 residues. Germline-derived CDR1 and CDR2 are SQVTM and ANQGSEA. Trimming took 8 bases from V and 5 from J, leaving 15 bases between them.

The V gene is TRBV28, the J gene TRBJ1-2, with 8 bases fitting TRBD1. The CDR3 loop spans 18 amino acids. The junction had 19 bases not matched to a gene; V was cut back by 6 bases and J by 4 bases. Germline-derived CDR1 and CDR2 are MDHEN and SYDVKM. In DNA, the CDR3 is TGTGCCAGCAGGGGCAGGGGGCGAGGGACCTCAGGCGGCTATGGCTACACCTTC. Its translation is CASRGRGRGTSGGYGYTF.

The rearrangement uses TRBV27 and TRBJ2-2; 12 bases match TRBD2. J was trimmed by 0 bases and V by 3 bases; bases with no gene match: 2. The CDR3 runs to 17 residues. Germline-derived CDR1 and CDR2 are MNHEY and SMNVEV (reference sequence). The CDR3 region has the DNA TGTGCCAGCAGTTTCCTAGCGGGAGGGCCGAACACCGGGGAGCTGTTTTTT. Amino acid sequence: CASSFLAGGPNTGELFF.

This clone appeared once. The chain carries TRBV5-8 and TRBJ2-2; 10 bases are a match to TRBD1. The CDR3 is 17 residues long. The V and J ends lost 4 bases and 2 bases, in that order; junction bases with no gene match: 8. In germline, CDR1 is SGHTS, CDR2 YDEGEE. CDR3 nucleotide sequence: TGTGCCAGCAGCGCCCGGGACAGGGGAAGTAACACCGGGGAGCTGTTTTTT. Encoded protein: CASSARDRGSNTGELFF.

CDR3 protein: CASSSGLAGFF. CDR3 nucleotides: TGTGCCAGCAGTTCAGGACTAGCGGGGTTCTTC. The rearrangement uses TRBV28 and TRBJ2-1; 11 bases align to TRBD2. CDR1 is MDHEN, CDR2 SYDVKM, per germline. This CDR3 contains 11 residues. Trimming took 4 bases from V and 15 from J; bases not matched to a gene: 2.

The V call is TRBV6-5, the J call TRBJ1-1; possibly TRBD1 for D (5 bases). This CDR3 contains 15 residues. V lost 6 bases and J 0 bases, leaving 14 bases between the germline ends. Germline CDR1 is MNHEY and CDR2 is SVGAGI. CDR3 in DNA: TGTGCCAGCAGACTCACCGGGACCGTGAACACTGAAGCTTTCTTT. Its protein product is CASRLTGTVNTEAFF.

This clone was observed a single time. The chain combines TRBV11-2 with TRBJ1-1; D is undetermined. CDR1 and CDR2 from the germline V gene are SGHAT and FQNNGV. The ends were cut back, 3 bases at V and 1 base at J, with 12 bases in the middle. CDR3 size: 15 residues. This chain's CDR3 is CASSFRRQSNTEAFF. The CDR3 DNA reads TGTGCCAGCAGCTTTAGGAGGCAGTCGAACACTGAAGCTTTCTTT.

The chain recombines TRBV7-6 with TRBJ2-7; the D gene is possibly TRBD2 (5 bases). From germline, CDR1 is SGHVS and CDR2 FNYEAQ. The CDR3 has 17 amino acids. Trimming cost V 1 base and J 0 bases, with 16 bases left between them. Written as DNA, the CDR3 is TGTGCCAGCAGCTTAGTGTCCGGGAAGGTTGACTCCTACGAGCAGTACTTC. Translated, it gives CASSLVSGKVDSYEQYF.

The rearrangement links TRBV28 to TRBJ1-2; TRBD1 agrees at 10 bases. CDR1 is MDHEN, CDR2 SYDVKM, per germline. The CDR3 consists of 12 residues. V trimming: 8 bases; J trimming: 9 bases; junction bases outside the gene matches: 6. CDR3 amino acids: CASGTGVLSYTF. The CDR3 nucleotides are TGTGCCAGCGGGACAGGGGTCTTGAGCTACACCTTC.

The chain couples TRBV28 to TRBJ2-1, with TRBD2 identical over 13 bases. CDR3 length equals 16 residues. The ends lost 4 bases at V and 8 bases at J; junction bases unmatched: 8. Germline values: CDR1 MDHEN, CDR2 SYDVKM. CDR3 protein: CASSSSGTSGTDEQFF. The CDR3 DNA follows: TGTGCCAGCAGTTCCTCCGGGACTAGCGGGACCGATGAGCAGTTCTTC.